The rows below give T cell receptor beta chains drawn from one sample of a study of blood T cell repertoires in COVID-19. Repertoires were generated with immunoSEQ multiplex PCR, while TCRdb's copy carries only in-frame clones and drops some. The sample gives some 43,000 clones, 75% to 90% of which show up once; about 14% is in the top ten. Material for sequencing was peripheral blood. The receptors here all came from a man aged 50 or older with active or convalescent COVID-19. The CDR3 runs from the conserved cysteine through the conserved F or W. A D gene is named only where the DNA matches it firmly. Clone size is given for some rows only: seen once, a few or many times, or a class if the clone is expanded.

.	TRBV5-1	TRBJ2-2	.	TGCGCCAGCAGCACCCCAGGGACGAACACCGGGGAGCTGTTTTTT	CASSTPGTNTGELFF
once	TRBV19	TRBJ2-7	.	TGTGCCAGTAGTATAGGCAGGGGTCCCCCCTACGAGCAGTACTTC	CASSIGRGPPYEQYF
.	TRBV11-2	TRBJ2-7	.	TGTGCCAGCAGCTTAGCGGGGGATACCTACGAGCAGTACTTC	CASSLAGDTYEQYF
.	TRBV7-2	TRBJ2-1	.	TGTGCCAGCAGCTTAGCGGCGGGCAATGAGCAGTTCTTC	CASSLAAGNEQFF
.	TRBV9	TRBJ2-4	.	TGTGCCAGCAGCGTAGGTGCTGGGGGTCGGAGGGGTCCCGTAAACATTCAGTACTTC	CASSVGAGGRRGPVNIQYF
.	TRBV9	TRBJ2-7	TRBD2	TGTGCCAGCAGCGTAGCCGGGACTAGCTACTACGAGCAGTACTTC	CASSVAGTSYYEQYF
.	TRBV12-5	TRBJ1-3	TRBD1	TGTGCTAGTGGTTTGGCCAATCCAACTCGACAGGGGGCGGCTGGAAACACCATATATTTT	CASGLANPTRQGAAGNTIYF
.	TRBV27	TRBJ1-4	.	TGTGCCAGCAGCCGGGGAAATGAAAAACTGTTTTTT	CASSRGNEKLFF
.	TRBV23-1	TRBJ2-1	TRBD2	TGCGCCAGCAGACATCCTCTAGCGGGGGGGCCGAGTGAGCAGTTCTTC	CASRHPLAGGPSEQFF
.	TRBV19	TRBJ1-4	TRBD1	TGTGCCAGTAGCCTCAGGACAGGGTTGAATGAGGATCTGTTTTTT	CASSLRTGLNEDLFF
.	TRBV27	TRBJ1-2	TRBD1	TGTGCCAGCAGTGACGGGACAGGGGTCCTTGGCTACACCTTC	CASSDGTGVLGYTF
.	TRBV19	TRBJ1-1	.	TGTGCCAGTACCCACGGGGGAAAGAACACTGAAGCTTTCTTT	CASTHGGKNTEAFF
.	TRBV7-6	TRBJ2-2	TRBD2	TGTGCCAGCAGCTTAGTAAATAGCGGGGGCAGGACCGGGGAGCTGTTTTTT	CASSLVNSGGRTGELFF
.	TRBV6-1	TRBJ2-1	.	TGTGCCAGCAGTGAAAACCAGGTGCCCCGTGAGCAGTTCTTC	CASSENQVPREQFF
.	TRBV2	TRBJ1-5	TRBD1	TGTGCCAGCAGTCCTAGGACAGGGGTCAATCAGCCCCAGCATTTT	CASSPRTGVNQPQHF
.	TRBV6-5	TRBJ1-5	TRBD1	TGTGCCAGCACCCGACAGGGAAAAGAGGCTCAGCCCCAGCATTTT	CASTRQGKEAQPQHF
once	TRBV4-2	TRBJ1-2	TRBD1	TGTGCCAGCAGCCACCAACAGGGGGAGAGCTATGGCTACACCTTC	CASSHQQGESYGYTF
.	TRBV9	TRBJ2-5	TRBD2	TGTGCCAGCAGCCCCGCCCCCGGGACTAGCGGGGGGGTACAAGAGACCCAGTACTTC	CASSPAPGTSGGVQETQYF
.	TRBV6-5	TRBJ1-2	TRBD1	TGTGCCAGCAGCGGACAGGTTCTTGCCGGCTACACCTTC	CASSGQVLAGYTF
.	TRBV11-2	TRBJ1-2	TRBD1	TGTGCCAGCAGCTTAGATTTACAGGGGGCTGGTGGCTACACCTTC	CASSLDLQGAGGYTF
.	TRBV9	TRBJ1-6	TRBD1	TGTGCCAGCAGCTGGCCGGGACAGGAGAAGGAATCACCCCTCCACTTT	CASSWPGQEKESPLHF
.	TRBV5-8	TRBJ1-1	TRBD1	TGTGCCAGCAGCCGCACCGGGACAGGGCGGGTCAACACTGAAGCTTTCTTT	CASSRTGTGRVNTEAFF
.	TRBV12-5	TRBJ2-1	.	TGTGCTAGTGGTTTGGAGACGGAGAATGAGCAGTTCTTC	CASGLETENEQFF
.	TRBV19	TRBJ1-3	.	TGTGCCAGTAGGCTCGGGGTCCCCGGAAACACCATATATTTT	CASRLGVPGNTIYF
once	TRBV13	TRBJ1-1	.	TGTGCCAGCAGCACCCCTACGGGGGAAGCTTTCTTT	CASSTPTGEAFF
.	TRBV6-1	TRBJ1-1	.	TGTGCCAGCAGTGAGCAGGGTACTGAAGCTTTCTTT	CASSEQGTEAFF
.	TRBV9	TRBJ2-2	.	TGTGCCAGCAGCCCTCTTGGGGGGTCGAACACCGGGGAGCTGTTTTTT	CASSPLGGSNTGELFF
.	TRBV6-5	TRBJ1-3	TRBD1	TGTGCCAGCAGAGAGGACAGGCGCCGAAACACCATATATTTT	CASREDRRRNTIYF
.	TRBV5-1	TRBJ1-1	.	TGCGCCAGCAGCTTGAAGGCGGACAGGAACACTGAAGCTTTCTTT	CASSLKADRNTEAFF
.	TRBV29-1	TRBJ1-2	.	TGCAGCGTTGAGACAAACTATGGCTACACCTTC	CSVETNYGYTF
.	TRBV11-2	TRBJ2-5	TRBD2	TGTGCCAGCAGCTTAGCTAGCGGGGGGCAGGGAGAGACCCAGTACTTC	CASSLASGGQGETQYF
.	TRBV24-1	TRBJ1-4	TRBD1	TGTGCCACCAGTGATGGAGGACAGGGGAGTGAAAAACTGTTTTTT	CATSDGGQGSEKLFF
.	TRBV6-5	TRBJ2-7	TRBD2	TGTGCCAGCGATCTAGCGGGCGGCTCCTACGAGCAGTACTTC	CASDLAGGSYEQYF
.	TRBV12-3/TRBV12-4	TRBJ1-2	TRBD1	TGTGCCAGCAGTAGGACAGGGCATGGCTACACCTTC	CASSRTGHGYTF
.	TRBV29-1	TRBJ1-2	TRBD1	TGCAGCGTTCTCGAATCCGGGACAGTATATGGTGGCTACACCTTC	CSVLESGTVYGGYTF
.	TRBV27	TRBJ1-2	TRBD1	TGTGCCAGCAGTCCTCGCCTCGGACAGGCCCAAGGACACGCCTTC	CASSPRLGQAQGHAF
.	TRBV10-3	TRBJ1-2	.	TGTGCCATCAGTGCAGGGAACTATGGCTACACCTTC	CAISAGNYGYTF
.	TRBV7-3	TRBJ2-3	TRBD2	TGTGCCAGCAGCTCGGGACTAGTTACAGATACGCAGTATTTT	CASSSGLVTDTQYF
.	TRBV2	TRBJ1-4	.	TGTGCCAGCAGTGAAATTGGGACTGCAACTAATGAAAAACTGTTTTTT	CASSEIGTATNEKLFF
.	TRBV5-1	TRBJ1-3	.	TGCGCCAGCAGCTTGGACACGGGTCCCGGAAACACCATATATTTT	CASSLDTGPGNTIYF
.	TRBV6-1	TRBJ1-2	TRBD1	TGTGCCAGCAGTGAAGGACAGGGAGTTTGGTATGGCTACACCTTC	CASSEGQGVWYGYTF
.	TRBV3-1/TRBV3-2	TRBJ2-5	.	TGTGCCAGCAGCCAAGATAGGGCGACTAGTCTTAGGGAGACCCAGTACTTC	CASSQDRATSLRETQYF
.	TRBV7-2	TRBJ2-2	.	TGTGCCAGCACTGTCCGCGGGTGGGCCACCGGGGAGCTGTTTTTT	CASTVRGWATGELFF
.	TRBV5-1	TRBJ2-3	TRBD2	TGCGCCAGCAGCAACCGGGAGGGAGATACGCAGTATTTT	CASSNREGDTQYF
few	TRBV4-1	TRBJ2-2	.	TGCGCCAGCAGCCACCCCTCGAACACCGGGGAGCTGTTTTTT	CASSHPSNTGELFF
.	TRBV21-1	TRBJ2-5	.	TGTGCCAGCAGCAAAGTCCCGGGGGGGCCGGGGACCCAGTACTTC	CASSKVPGGPGTQYF
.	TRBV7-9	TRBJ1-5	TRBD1	TGTGCCAGCAGCTTATATATAGGACAGGGCGGTCAGCCCCAGCATTTT	CASSLYIGQGGQPQHF